The 3 T cell receptor beta chains below all came from one sample that was sequenced in a study of blood T cell repertoires in COVID-19. Using immunoSEQ multiplex PCR, the repertoire was profiled, and TCRdb retains in-frame clones only, with some absent. The sample yields some 460,000 clones, 75% to 90% seen once. The material sequenced was peripheral blood. The receptors shown here come from a woman in her 30s with acute or convalescent COVID-19.

The V call is TRBV5-8, the J call TRBJ2-1; 8 positions agree with TRBD2. V was clipped by 4 bases and J by 3 bases; unmatched bases: 6. Germline lookup yields CDR1 SGHTS and CDR2 YDEGEE. This CDR3 region has 15 residues. The CDR3 region is CASSRSGGLYNEQFF. DNA for the CDR3: TGTGCCAGCAGCAGGAGCGGGGGACTCTACAATGAGCAGTTCTTC.

V and J are TRBV13 and TRBJ2-1, with 9 bases aligning to TRBD1. The ends lost 1 base at V and 2 bases at J; junction bases unmatched: 3. This CDR3 is built from 16 residues. Germline V lookup: CDR1 PRHDT, CDR2 FYEKMQ (reference sequence). In DNA, the CDR3 is TGTGCCAGCAGCTTAGCCGGGACAGGGCCCTACAATGAGCAGTTCTTC. Amino acid sequence: CASSLAGTGPYNEQFF. Using reference TRBV13 and TRBJ2-1 for the parts outside the CDR3, the full variable domain is AAGVIQSPRHLIKEKRETATLKCYPIPRHDTVYWYQQGPGQDPQFLISFYEKMQSDKGSIPDRFSAQQFSDYHSELNMSSLELGDSALYFCASSLAGTGPYNEQFFGPGTRLTVL.

CDR3 residues: CASIPIGRAPGGYGYTF. For the CDR3, the DNA is TGTGCCAGCATCCCCATAGGAAGGGCCCCCGGGGGCTATGGCTACACCTTC. The chain couples TRBV28 to TRBJ1-2; maybe TRBD1 (5 bases). Trimming removed 7 bases at V and 4 bases at J, with 25 bases between. The CDR3 contains 17 residues. Germline V CDR1 and CDR2: MDHEN, SYDVKM.